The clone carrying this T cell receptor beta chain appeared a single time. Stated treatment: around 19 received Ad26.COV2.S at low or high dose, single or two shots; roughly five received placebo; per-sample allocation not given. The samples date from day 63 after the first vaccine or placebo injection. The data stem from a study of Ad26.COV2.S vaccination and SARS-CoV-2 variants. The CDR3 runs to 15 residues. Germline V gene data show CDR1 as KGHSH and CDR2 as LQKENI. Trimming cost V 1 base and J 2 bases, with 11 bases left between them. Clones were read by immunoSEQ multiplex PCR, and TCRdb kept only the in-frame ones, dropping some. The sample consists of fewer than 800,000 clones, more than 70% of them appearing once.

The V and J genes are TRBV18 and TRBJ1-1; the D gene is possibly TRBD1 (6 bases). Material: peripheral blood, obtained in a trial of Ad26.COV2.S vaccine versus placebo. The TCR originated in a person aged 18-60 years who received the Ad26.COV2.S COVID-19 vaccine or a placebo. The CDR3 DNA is TGTGCCAGCTCACCACTATTGGGGGGCAACACTGAAGCTTTCTTT. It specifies CASSPLLGGNTEAFF.